The 10 T cell receptor beta chains in this list originate from one sample, sequenced in a study of cytomegalovirus exposure and HLA in healthy donors. The assay was immunoSEQ multiplex PCR, and TCRdb's table has in-frame clones only and misses some. The data hold 120,000 or so clones, with more than 95% observed a single time. The sequenced sample was PBMCs. All receptors come from a man between 18 and 29 years old in good health and CMV-seronegative.

CDR3 sequence reads: CASSEGLSTYEQYF. The CDR3 nucleotides are TGTGCCAGCAGTGAGGGCTTATCGACCTACGAGCAGTACTTC. The gene calls are TRBV2 and TRBJ2-7; no clear D gene. Germline CDR1 is SNHLY and CDR2 is FYNNEI. V lost 3 bases and J lost 2, with 11 bases in between. The CDR3 totals 14 residues.

The gene calls are TRBV28 and TRBJ2-7, with TRBD1 identical over 8 bases. The CDR3 consists of 14 residues. Trimming removed 6 bases from V and 2 bases from J; junction bases left unmatched: 6. Per the germline V gene, CDR1 is MDHEN and CDR2 is SYDVKM. The DNA of the CDR3 is TGTGCCAGCAGACCCGTGGACAGGGCCTACGAGCAGTACTTC. Its protein product is CASRPVDRAYEQYF. The complete variable domain, with remaining parts taken from reference TRBV28 and TRBJ2-7, reads DVKVTQSSRYLVKRTGEKVFLECVQDMDHENMFWYRQDPGLGLRLIYFSYDVKMKEKGDIPEGYSVSREKKERFSLILESASTNQTSMYLCASRPVDRAYEQYFGPGTRLTVT.

The genes are TRBV28 and TRBJ1-1; no firm D call. CDR3 length: 12 amino acids. The V end lost 7 bases, the J end lost 4 bases, and 10 bases lay between the germline ends. Germline V gene data show CDR1 as MDHEN and CDR2 as SYDVKM. Here the CDR3 DNA reads TGTGCCAGCACCCGTCGGGGCACTGAAGCTTTCTTT. Translated: CASTRRGTEAFF.

The chain links TRBV29-1 to TRBJ2-7; TRBD1 is a possible D gene (5 bases). Trimming pared 2 bases from V and 4 bases from J, leaving 9 bases between. This CDR3 spans 12 amino acids. Germline loops: CDR1 SQVTM, CDR2 ANQGSEA. The CDR3: CSVESGLYEQYF. CDR3 DNA sequence: TGCAGCGTTGAATCAGGGTTGTACGAGCAGTACTTC.

The V gene is TRBV9, the J gene TRBJ1-2; D possibly corresponds to TRBD1 (5 bases). Trimming removed 3 bases at V and 3 bases at J, with 12 bases between. The germline V gene encodes CDR1 SGDLS and CDR2 YYNGEE. This CDR3 region has 14 residues. CDR3 region: CASSGGWGDYGYTF. CDR3 DNA: TGTGCCAGCAGCGGGGGATGGGGGGACTATGGCTACACCTTC.

V usage is TRBV15 and J usage is TRBJ2-6; tentative D call: TRBD2 (6 bases). V was shortened by 5 bases and J by 3 bases, with 14 bases between the two germline ends. Germline CDR1 is LNHNV and CDR2 is YYDKDF (reference sequence). The CDR3 is 16 residues long. CDR3 coding DNA: TGTGCCACCAGCTCAGCATGGGGAGGTGGGGCCAACGTCCTGACTTTC. Translated, it gives CATSSAWGGGANVLTF. Full variable domain (remainder filled in from reference TRBV15 and TRBJ2-6): DAMVIQNPRYQVTQFGKPVTLSCSQTLNHNVMYWYQQKSSQAPKLLFHYYDKDFNNEADTPDNFQSRRPNTSFCFLDIRSPGLGDTAMYLCATSSAWGGGANVLTFGAGSRLTVL.

The chain uses TRBV5-4 and TRBJ2-7; TRBD2 matches 16 bases. Germline CDR1 SGHNT, CDR2 YYREEE (reference sequence). The CDR3 has 18 amino acids. V was pared by 2 bases and J by 4 bases, with 9 bases of the junction left unmatched. CDR3 bases: TGTGCCAGCAGCTTACTGGGACTAGCGGGAGGGCCGCCTTACGAGCAGTACTTC. Residues: CASSLLGLAGGPPYEQYF.

The chain carries TRBV9 and TRBJ2-1; D is uncertain. Trimming cost V 3 bases and J 6 bases, with 7 bases left between them. CDR1 is SGDLS and CDR2 is YYNGEE in the germline V gene. The CDR3 sequence is 12 residues long. CDR3 region: CASSGSSNEQFF. Written as DNA, the CDR3 is TGTGCCAGCAGCGGGTCTAGCAATGAGCAGTTCTTC.

The V call is TRBV29-1, the J call TRBJ1-3; tentatively, D is TRBD1 (6 bases). V shed 7 bases and J shed 0 bases, with 13 bases lying between them. The V gene's germline CDR1 is SQVTM and CDR2 ANQGSEA. CDR3 length: 14 residues. CDR3 DNA: TGCAGCGCTACAGGGCCAGTCTCTGGAAACACCATATATTTT. Amino acid sequence: CSATGPVSGNTIYF. Combining the CDR3 with reference TRBV29-1 and TRBJ1-3 gives the whole variable domain SAVISQKPSRDICQRGTSLTIQCQVDSQVTMMFWYRQQPGQSLTLIATANQGSEATYESGFVIDKFPISRPNLTFSTLTVSNMSPEDSSIYLCSATGPVSGNTIYFGEGSWLTVV.

This chain links TRBV6-4 with TRBJ2-7; D may be TRBD2 (5 bases). From germline, CDR1 is MRHNA and CDR2 SNTAGT. V was cut by 2 bases and J by 2 bases, with 19 bases left in between. The CDR3 consists of 17 residues. The CDR3 sequence: CASSDGGMRATAYEQYF. DNA for the CDR3: TGTGCCAGCAGTGACGGAGGAATGAGGGCCACCGCCTACGAGCAGTACTTC.